The 10 T cell receptor beta chains given below trace back to one sample, sequenced in a study of T cells in localized non-small cell lung cancer. Only in-frame clones appear in the TCRdb table, and some are missing; sequencing was by immunoSEQ multiplex PCR. Of about 20,000 clones listed, 80% to 90% are singletons. The specimen was PBMCs, collected before any cancer treatment. The origin of the receptors is a man aged 40-75 years with stage II squamous cell lung carcinoma.

In its sample, this clone was seen once. This chain uses TRBV6-6 with TRBJ2-7; D might be TRBD1 (6 bases). The V end lost 4 bases, the J end lost 9 bases, and 22 bases lay between the germline ends. The germline V gene has CDR1 MNHNY and CDR2 SVGAGI (reference sequence). The CDR3 is 15 residues long. The DNA of the CDR3 is TGTGCCAGCAGTTCTAGCCGGGACAAGGTACTACGGCAGTACTTC. Translated: CASSSSRDKVLRQYF.

V usage is TRBV2 and J usage is TRBJ2-2; 10 nucleotides align to TRBD2. The CDR3 has 15 amino acids. The germline CDR1 and CDR2 sequences are SNHLY and FYNNEI. The V segment lost 6 bases and the J segment 5 bases; nucleotides outside the gene matches: 6. CDR3 nucleotide sequence: TGTGCCAGCAGGGAGGAGACTAGCGGGACCGGGGAGCTGTTTTTT. Its protein product is CASREETSGTGELFF.

The chain carries TRBV27 and TRBJ2-7; 7 bases fit TRBD2. Germline V gene data show CDR1 as MNHEY and CDR2 as SMNVEV (reference sequence). Trimming at V came to 5 bases and at J to 4 bases, leaving 11 bases not matched to a gene. The CDR3 length is 15 residues. DNA of the CDR3: TGTGCCAGCAGTCCTCCCCGCGGGAGAGGATACGAGCAGTACTTC. This codes for CASSPPRGRGYEQYF.

This chain connects TRBV29-1 to TRBJ2-7; D call uncertain. V lost 4 bases, J lost 0 bases, and 13 bases lay in between. This CDR3 has 14 amino acids. Germline CDR1 is SQVTM and CDR2 is ANQGSEA. This CDR3 is CSVVEMTVSYEQYF. CDR3 DNA: TGCAGCGTTGTGGAAATGACCGTCTCCTACGAGCAGTACTTC.

V usage is TRBV6-6 and J usage is TRBJ2-7, with a weak D call TRBD2 (7 bases). CDR3 length: 15 amino acids. The ends were cut back, 6 bases at V and 0 bases at J, with 15 bases in the middle. Germline CDR1 reads MNHNY; CDR2 reads SVGAGI (reference sequence). CDR3 protein: CASRRMAGASYEQYF. In DNA form, the CDR3 reads TGTGCCAGCAGGCGTATGGCGGGGGCCTCCTACGAGCAGTACTTC.

The CDR3 sequence is CASSYETLEQFF. In DNA, the CDR3 is TGCGCCAGCAGCTATGAGACGCTTGAGCAGTTCTTC. The rearrangement joins TRBV5-1 to TRBJ2-1; no clear D gene. The CDR3 extends over 12 amino acids. Germline V gene data show CDR1 as SGHRS and CDR2 as YFSETQ. V was shortened by 3 bases and J by 9 bases, with 10 bases between the two germline ends.

V usage is TRBV7-9 and J usage is TRBJ2-5; tentatively, D is TRBD1 (6 bases). V gave up 6 bases and J gave up 5 bases, with 16 bases separating them. CDR1 is SEHNR and CDR2 is FQNEAQ in the germline V gene (reference sequence). The CDR3 has 14 amino acids. The CDR3 sequence: CASSFIRGAETQYF. The DNA for the CDR3 is TGTGCCAGCAGTTTTATCAGGGGCGCGGAGACCCAGTACTTC. The full variable domain, its missing parts supplied by reference TRBV7-9 and TRBJ2-5, is DTGVSQNPRHKITKRGQNVTFRCDPISEHNRLYWYRQTLGQGPEFLTYFQNEAQLEKSRLLSDRFSAERPKGSFSTLEIQRTEQGDSAMYLCASSFIRGAETQYFGPGTRLLVL.

This chain uses TRBV5-8 with TRBJ2-7; D possibly matches TRBD1 or TRBD2 (5 bases each). V lost 2 bases and J lost 5, with 17 bases in between. Germline V CDR1 and CDR2: SGHTS, YDEGEE. This CDR3 has 15 amino acids. CDR3 in DNA: TGTGCCAGCAGCTTAGACCCGGGGAACAGGCACGAGCAGTACTTC. It codes for CASSLDPGNRHEQYF.

The chain employs TRBV15 and TRBJ1-2; no definite D call. The germline V and J ends were trimmed by 0 bases and 4 bases, with 15 bases remaining between them. The V gene's germline CDR1 is LNHNV and CDR2 YYDKDF (reference sequence). This CDR3 region has 16 residues. The CDR3 DNA sequence: TGTGCCACCAGCAGAGATCCCTCGAGGGATAGCTATGGCTACACCTTC. This sequence encodes CATSRDPSRDSYGYTF. The full variable domain, rest sourced from reference TRBV15 and TRBJ1-2, is DAMVIQNPRYQVTQFGKPVTLSCSQTLNHNVMYWYQQKSSQAPKLLFHYYDKDFNNEADTPDNFQSRRPNTSFCFLDIRSPGLGDTAMYLCATSRDPSRDSYGYTFGSGTRLTVV.

The sample holds one count of this clone. The chain uses TRBV27 and TRBJ2-3, with D perhaps TRBD2 (6 bases). The germline gives CDR1 MNHEY, CDR2 SMNVEV (reference sequence). V was cut by 7 bases and J by 1 base, with 15 bases left in between. The CDR3 has 15 amino acids. DNA of the CDR3: TGTGCCAGCACTCCAACTAGCCCTCGCACAGATACGCAGTATTTT. Protein sequence: CASTPTSPRTDTQYF.